This TCR beta chain came from a study of T cells in Graves' hyperthyroidism and ophthalmopathy (dated by TCRdb to about 2019). Study-level background: Peripheral blood was collected at initial diagnosis, before any treatment. To identify distinguishing TCR V-J signatures, a discovery cohort of around 100 patients was used, comprising 43 with Graves' ophthalmopathy and under 60 with stable Graves' hyperthyroidism. Prospective prediction of ophthalmopathy was tested in an independent validation cohort of approximately 18 hyperthyroidism patients and 17 patients who later progressed to ophthalmopathy. The 85 to 100 discovery patients were divided at random into training and test sets in a 7:3 ratio. Thyroid tissue and blood T-cell repertoires from over 5 Graves' hyperthyroidism patients were also compared in the study. Following sampling, methimazole starting at 30 mg daily was given to hyperthyroidism patients, and high-dose intravenous methylprednisolone was given to ophthalmopathy patients. The paper describes TCR Vbeta CDR3 sequencing of 135 peripheral blood samples, made up of some 42 ophthalmopathy patients, around 78 hyperthyroidism patients and 17 progressor patients.

TCR beta CDR3 regions were amplified from RNA transcripts. The first round of RT-PCR for the TCR CDR3 was performed with the HTBI primer set and the Qiagen OneStep RT-PCR kit. The libraries were constructed in a second round of multiplex PCR and then size-selected and purified. Libraries were sequenced paired-end with 100 bp reads on an Illumina HiSeq2000. The study's processing was this. SOAPnuke was used to process the raw data, throwing out any read that contained adapters or uncalled bases, had a mean Phred below 15, or lacked an exact constant-primer or identifier match. COPE v1.2.5 was used to merge high-quality paired reads, and clonotypes were defined as unique nucleotide sequences. MiTCR v1.1 was used to align the clonotypes against IMGT TRBV, TRBD and TRBJ reference segments. The analysis was restricted to V-J combinations with a frequency above 0.0001, which together covered about 99% of the repertoires. The TCS score was defined as the ratio of F50 (clonal expansion) to E x V (chaos), calculated using BLOSUM62-based TCRdist between CDR3 peptides within each V-J. Welch's t-statistics and random forest reduced 500 to 550 V-J features to about 13, which were used in a naive Bayes classifier (R e1071). TCRdb reprocessing: public reads trimmed at Q25 with fastp, clones called with MiXCR, in-frame beta chains kept. Rows are combined by CDR3 protein, so each entry shows the most common genes and DNA. TCRdb assigned the V and J calls; the authors' analysis was not used. Present in this sample are some 350,000 distinct CDR3 sequences, about 16% of which were seen just once. The top ten hold under 25% of the sample.

This clonotype was counted ten times or more. Its antigen specificity is not known. It has no much larger one-base neighbor in the sample; base qualities were not kept. CDR1 and CDR2 are drawn from the germline V gene (reference sequence): LNHDA, SQIVND. The CDR3 covers 11 residues, taking in both the cysteine and the phenylalanine. The only DNA kept is the CDR3, 33 bases in frame from the first base. The junction shows trimming of 9 bases on V and 4 bases on J, plus 8 bases between the germline ends. Summary of the overall study and its limitations: In validation, progression to ophthalmopathy was predicted by the model with around 70% sensitivity and roughly 72% specificity, a median of roughly 6 months before onset. In cross-validation, a model built on a 13 V-J signature told ophthalmopathy apart from stable hyperthyroidism with 85% to 90% sensitivity and approximately 81% specificity, and in testing the same model reached 80%/75%. Most expanded thyroid clonotypes (frequency above 0.001) were also detected in blood, a finding suggesting that blood repertoires may reflect thyroid immune responses. No statistical method was used to fix the sample size in advance, and group allocation was not hidden from the investigators.

Moderately to severely active disease, a Clinical Activity Score of at least 3, a NOSPECS grade of at least 4, and a duration under 3 months were present in ophthalmopathy patients. Patients with uncontrolled infections, other autoimmune diseases, pregnancy or lactation were excluded. Diagnoses were based on clinical symptoms, serum thyroxine and TRAb, thyroid ultrasound and orbital computed tomography. PBMCs were separated from 7.5 to 10 ml of fresh peripheral blood using Ficoll-Paque density gradient centrifugation. Total RNA was extracted with Trizol reagent, and quality was checked on an Agilent 2100 Bioanalyzer.

The V and J segments used are TRBV19 and TRBJ2-3, with no confident D gene call. This TCR came from a woman aged 60-75 years with Graves' ophthalmopathy. The sequencing input was blood. CDR3 sequence: CASSRADTQYF. The nucleotide sequence reads TGTGCCAGCAGCCGAGCAGATACGCAGTATTTT.